This T cell receptor beta chain was documented in a study of blood T cell repertoires in COVID-19. Study at large: Acute and convalescent COVID-19 specimens originated in the United States, Italy and Spain. T cells, B-cell-depleted T cells, or PBMCs provided the cDNA or gDNA that served as material.

The V gene's germline CDR1 is SGHRS and CDR2 YFSETQ. This CDR3 region has 14 residues. V dropped 7 bases and J dropped 2 bases, with 15 bases sitting between them. Sequencing used immunoSEQ multiplex PCR; TCRdb keeps in-frame clones, though not all of them. The sample shows tens of thousands of clones, roughly four fifths of them seen only once. The sequence was obtained from a human donor in a cohort sampled during active COVID-19. The genes are TRBV5-1 and TRBJ1-1, with D possibly TRBD1 on 6 matching bases. Specimen: peripheral blood. The CDR3, as DNA: TGCGCCAGCGCAGCCCCGACAGGAAACACTGAAGCTTTCTTT. This translates into CASAAPTGNTEAFF. Looking up the rest from reference TRBV5-1 and TRBJ1-1 gives the full variable domain: KAGVTQTPRYLIKTRGQQVTLSCSPISGHRSVSWYQQTPGQGLQFLFEYFSETQRNKGNFPGRFSGRQFSNSRSEMNVSTLELGDSALYLCASAAPTGNTEAFFGQGTRLTVV.